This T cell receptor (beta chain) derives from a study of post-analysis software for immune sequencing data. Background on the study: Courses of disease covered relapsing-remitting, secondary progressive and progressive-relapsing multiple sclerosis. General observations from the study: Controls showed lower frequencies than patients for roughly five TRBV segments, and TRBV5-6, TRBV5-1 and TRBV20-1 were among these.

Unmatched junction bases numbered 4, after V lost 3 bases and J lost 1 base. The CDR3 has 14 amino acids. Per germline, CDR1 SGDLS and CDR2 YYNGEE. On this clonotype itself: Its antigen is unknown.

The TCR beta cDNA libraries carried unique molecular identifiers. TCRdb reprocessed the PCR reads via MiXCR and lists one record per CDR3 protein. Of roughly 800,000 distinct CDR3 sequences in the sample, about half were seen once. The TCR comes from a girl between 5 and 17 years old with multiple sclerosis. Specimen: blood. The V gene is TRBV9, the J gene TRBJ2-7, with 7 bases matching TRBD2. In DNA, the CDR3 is TGTGCCAGCAGCGGAGGGAGGGTATCCTACGAGCAGTACTTC. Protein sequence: CASSGGRVSYEQYF. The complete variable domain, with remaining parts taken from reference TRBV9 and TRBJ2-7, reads DSGVTQTPKHLITATGQRVTLRCSPRSGDLSVYWYQQSLDQGLQFLIQYYNGEERAKGNILERFSAQQFPDLHSELNLSSLELGDSALYFCASSGGRVSYEQYFGPGTRLTVT.